This T cell receptor beta chain was identified in a study of beta chain features in type 1 diabetes (dated by TCRdb to the late 2010s). General notes on the study: Patients and healthy donors did not differ in mean age, gender distribution, total cell number or subset yield. Whereas all 28 donors provided naive and central memory subsets, regulatory and stem cell-like memory subsets were isolated from just 8 patients and roughly eight healthy donors. The study compared the TCRB repertoires of sorted circulating CD4+ T cell subsets in recently diagnosed type 1 diabetes patients with those in matched healthy donors. A total of 90 million to 130 million sorted cells were examined across all samples, and a strong correlation was observed between cell number per subset and RNA yield.

The CDR3 contains 13 residues, cysteine and phenylalanine counted. CDR3 DNA only is kept here, 39 bases in frame from base 1. The germline V gene yields SGHTA for CDR1 and FQGTGA for CDR2. Between the V and J ends, shortened by 5 bases and 0 bases respectively, the junction contains 6 bases. This clone appeared a few times. What antigen it recognizes has not been identified. Base qualities are not recorded, but no much larger clone differs from it by a single base. A single peripheral blood draw of around 0.11 L on average was collected from each donor into heparinised tubes. Using a panel that included CD45RO, CCR7, CD25, CD127, CD95 and CD27, naive, central memory, regulatory and stem cell-like memory CD4+ T cells were sorted on a BD FACSAria II. Every sorted population had a purity above 95%. PBMCs were isolated right away by Lymphoprep density gradient centrifugation and were stained directly, without culture. So that batch effects would be minimized, each experiment stained and sorted samples in pairs, pairing one healthy donor with one patient.

The entire amount of isolated RNA was reverse transcribed using the High Capacity cDNA Reverse Transcription Kit, so the sequenced TCRB transcripts were expressed ones. Naive, central memory and regulatory T cell samples underwent deep immunoSEQ sequencing, averaging approximately 3.3 million total reads per sample. Sorted cells were lysed in RLT buffer, and RNA was extracted using DNase-treated RNeasy Micro or Mini kits according to cell number. Each cell subset was processed on its own to prevent cross-contamination, while patient and healthy donor samples were processed together. The immunoSEQ multiplex PCR was used to amplify TCRB sequences from cDNA, yielding 87-bp fragments that span the CDR3 region. Amplicons were sequenced on the Illumina HiSeq platform. On the study's bioinformatics: Synthetic template baselines were used to correct PCR bias computationally, reads within Hamming distance 2 were collapsed together, and singletons that could not be merged were discarded. Reads were aligned against IMGT so that V, D and J genes, CDR3 length and insertions or deletions at six rearrangement sites could be assigned. Within each subset, clonotype counts were normalized to the number of sorted cells before true diversity and Gini coefficients were calculated with the tcR R package. The overlap coefficient, calculated on TCRB nucleotide sequences, was used to quantify repertoire sharing. In TCRdb, the immuneACCESS table is reduced to in-frame sequences with V and J assigned. These tables do not hold every clone; where another copy was compared, an unresolved V gene accounts for under half, and the others remain unexplained. Clonal size and the V and J genes are those of that table, whereas D and trimming came from the DNA. The sample includes nearly 350,000 clones, with around 7.6% observed a single time. The ten largest clones represent 0.44% of the sample.

Study-wide conclusions, independent of this receptor: A moderate but significant shortening of TCRB CDR3 length was observed in type 1 diabetes patients in all four CD4+ subsets. Because cDNA rather than genomic DNA was sequenced, highly expressing activated cells could have been over-represented, although no difference in activation and CD3 levels was found between groups. Shorter templates might be favored by PCR, yet because patient and control samples were amplified and corrected together, any such skew would affect both groups equally. At VDJ recombination sites, patients with type 1 diabetes made fewer insertions and deleted more nucleotides, a pattern implying thymic rearrangement abnormalities. Naive, central memory and regulatory TCRB repertoires appeared to be more similar among patients than among healthy donors. Because small numbers of individuals were included in the HLA sub-analyses, any influence of HLA type on TCRB rearrangement was left unresolved.

Sequenced: central memory CD4+ T cells from blood. This TCR was recovered from a woman between 18 and 29 years old in good health. The chain was built from TRBV7-3 and TRBJ2-3; the D gene remains uncertain. The CDR3 amino acid sequence is: CASSKTSTDTQYF. The base sequence is TGTGCCAGCAGCAAAACTAGCACAGATACGCAGTATTTT. Extended through the reference TRBV7-3 and TRBJ2-3 proteins, this CDR3 yields the full variable domain: GAGVSQTPSNKVTEKGKYVELRCDPISGHTALYWYRQSLGQGPEFLIYFQGTGAADDSGLPNDRFFAVRPEGSVSTLKIQRTERGDSAVYLCASSKTSTDTQYFGPGTRLTVL.